The clone carrying this T cell receptor (beta chain) was detected only a few times. The data are from a study of regulatory T cells in long-lasting Graves disease. Germline values: CDR1 MGHRA, CDR2 YSYEKL. The CDR3 has 17 residues. V gave up 0 bases and J gave up 2 bases, with 15 bases separating them. Time point defined: newly diagnosed GD, antithyroid drugs for less than 3 months. Following extraction of RNA from PBMCs, that RNA was used to make the TCR library. Libraries of TCR beta came from iRepertoire HTBI primers plus Arm-PCR of CDR3 regions. TCRdb called the multiplex PCR reads again in MiXCR, with one record for every CDR3 protein. Among about 350,000 distinct CDR3 sequences listed, roughly 15% were seen once. Separately, the same data were catalogued under a study of T cells in Graves' hyperthyroidism and ophthalmopathy. That work contributes: The HTBI set primed first-round TCR CDR3 RT-PCR. Expanded thyroid clonotypes (above 0.001) were mostly also found in blood.

The clonotype comes from a woman between 18 and 29 years old with Graves disease. Sample: peripheral blood mononuclear cells (PBMCs), taken at new diagnosis, from a patient treated with antithyroid drugs. The chain combines TRBV4-1 with TRBJ2-3; either TRBD1 or TRBD2 may supply D (6 bases each). The CDR3 loop reads CASSQDGPGGLTDTQYF. DNA of the CDR3: TGCGCCAGCAGCCAAGACGGACCCGGGGGCCTCACAGATACGCAGTATTTT.